This TCR beta chain was obtained from a study of control samples from healthy donors and cancer patients. Generated by immunoSEQ multiplex PCR, the TCRdb table keeps only in-frame clones and is missing some. There are approximately 63,000 clones in the sample; about 82% occur only once, and about 5% lies in the top ten. The source material was blood. The receptor's source is a man aged 40-55 years in good health.

CDR3 sequence: CASSMDGAYGYTF. CDR3 in DNA: TGTGCCAGCAGCATGGACGGAGCCTATGGCTACACCTTC. The chain recombines TRBV28 with TRBJ1-2, with D uncertain. CDR1 is MDHEN and CDR2 is SYDVKM in the germline V gene. The CDR3 sequence is 13 residues long. V lost 6 bases and J lost 4, with 12 bases in between.